This TCR beta chain was documented in a study of blood T cell repertoires in COVID-19. Original handling: Estimation of nucleated cell counts relied on the amplification of reference gene primers. Profiled with immunoSEQ multiplex PCR; TCRdb holds only in-frame clones, not every one. That table furnishes V, J and clone size, whereas the DNA furnished D and trimming. The sample yields 230,000 or so clones, approximately 89% seen once. Sequencing used peripheral blood. This receptor was obtained from a woman aged 40 to 50 who had recovered from COVID-19.

CDR3 amino acids: CASSHNRGQYNEQFF. The CDR3 DNA reads as TGTGCCAGCAGTCATAACCGGGGACAGTACAATGAGCAGTTCTTC. The V call is TRBV11-2, the J call TRBJ2-1; 7 positions match TRBD1. The CDR3 contains 15 residues. Germline trimming cut 6 bases from V and 4 bases from J; bases unmatched to any gene: 9. Germline CDR1 and CDR2: SGHAT and FQNNGV.